The clone carrying this T cell receptor beta chain was counted at least ten times. Its specificity is unknown. The CDR3 is made up of 13 amino acids. Germline V gene data show CDR1 as SGHAT and CDR2 as FQNNGV. The V gene lost 0 bases and the J gene lost 5 bases, with 4 bases spanning the gap. The sample belongs to a study of response to subunit inactivated influenza vaccine. Findings and caveats of the study: The authors suggested that every seasonal influenza vaccination recruits few new T cells.

TCRdb reprocessed the RT-PCR reads via MiXCR and lists one record per CDR3 protein. This table has a few hundred thousand distinct CDR3 sequences, around 7.9% appearing once. Sequencing used PBMCs from blood, obtained roughly 24 months after vaccination. The sequence came from a man aged 50 to 69 who received an inactivated influenza vaccine. J is TRBJ2-2 and V is TRBV11-2, with D uncertain. CDR3: CASSLERTGELFF. The CDR3 region has the DNA TGTGCCAGCAGCTTAGAACGAACCGGGGAGCTGTTTTTT. Supplemented by reference TRBV11-2 and TRBJ2-2, the full variable domain reads EAGVAQSPRYKIIEKRQSVAFWCNPISGHATLYWYQQILGQGPKLLIQFQNNGVVDDSQLPKDRFSAERLKGVDSTLKIQPAKLEDSAVYLCASSLERTGELFFGEGSRLTVL.